This is a list of T cell receptor beta chains from one sample in a study of blood T cell repertoires in COVID-19. Clones were sequenced by immunoSEQ multiplex PCR, and TCRdb holds only the in-frame ones, with some missing. The sample comprises tens of thousands of clones, about 89% of which are singletons, and 2.5% to 3.5% rests with the top ten. Material for sequencing was peripheral blood. All receptors derive from a man aged 45 to 65 with COVID-19, enrolled during active disease. The CDR3 runs from the conserved cysteine through the conserved F or W. Each record gives: V gene, J gene, D gene, clone size, CDR3 DNA, CDR3 protein. The D gene is left open where the match is weak. Clone size appears in some rows only: once, few, many, or a class for an expanded clone.

v_gene: TRBV19; j_gene: TRBJ1-5; d_gene: NA; abundance: few; CDR3nt: TGTGCCAGTAGTATAGCCAATAGCAATCAGCCCCAGCATTTT; CDR3aa: CASSIANSNQPQHF
v_gene: TRBV3-1/TRBV3-2; j_gene: TRBJ2-7; d_gene: NA; abundance: NA; CDR3nt: TGTGCCAGCAGCGATTTCGGGAGCGGACAGGCCTACGAGCAGTACTTC; CDR3aa: CASSDFGSGQAYEQYF
v_gene: TRBV7-2; j_gene: TRBJ2-1; d_gene: NA; abundance: NA; CDR3nt: TGTGCCAGCAGCTTAGCGGCCAGAAACAATGAGCAGTTCTTC; CDR3aa: CASSLAARNNEQFF
v_gene: TRBV23-1; j_gene: TRBJ1-4; d_gene: TRBD1; abundance: NA; CDR3nt: TGCGCCAGCAGCCGGGGACAGCGGGCTAATGAAAAACTGTTTTTT; CDR3aa: CASSRGQRANEKLFF
v_gene: TRBV28; j_gene: TRBJ1-5; d_gene: TRBD1; abundance: NA; CDR3nt: TGTGCCAGCAGGCCAGCCGGGACAGAGAAGCCCCAGCATTTT; CDR3aa: CASRPAGTEKPQHF
v_gene: TRBV2; j_gene: TRBJ1-4; d_gene: NA; abundance: NA; CDR3nt: TGTGCCAGCAGACTTACTGCAACTAATGAAAAACTGTTTTTT; CDR3aa: CASRLTATNEKLFF
v_gene: TRBV7-8; j_gene: TRBJ2-5; d_gene: NA; abundance: NA; CDR3nt: TGTGCCAGCAGCTTAGTATCACCTAGCGATCAAGAGACCCAGTACTTC; CDR3aa: CASSLVSPSDQETQYF
v_gene: TRBV19; j_gene: TRBJ2-5; d_gene: NA; abundance: NA; CDR3nt: TGTGCCACTAAGACAGTCCAAGAGACCCAGTACTTC; CDR3aa: CATKTVQETQYF
v_gene: TRBV29-1; j_gene: TRBJ1-1; d_gene: TRBD1; abundance: once; CDR3nt: TGCAGCGTGGGACAGGGGGTCGTTAGGAACACTGAAGCTTTCTTT; CDR3aa: CSVGQGVVRNTEAFF
v_gene: TRBV6-5; j_gene: TRBJ1-1; d_gene: NA; abundance: NA; CDR3nt: TGTGCCAGCAGTTACTCCAGCGAGAACACTGAAGCTTTCTTT; CDR3aa: CASSYSSENTEAFF
v_gene: TRBV6-5; j_gene: TRBJ2-3; d_gene: TRBD2; abundance: NA; CDR3nt: TGTGCCAGCAGTTACTCGGGACTAGCGGGGGCAGATACGCAGTATTTT; CDR3aa: CASSYSGLAGADTQYF
v_gene: TRBV28; j_gene: TRBJ1-1; d_gene: NA; abundance: NA; CDR3nt: TGTGCCAGCAGTTTCAGGGTTGAAGCTTTCTTT; CDR3aa: CASSFRVEAFF
v_gene: TRBV5-4; j_gene: TRBJ2-2; d_gene: TRBD1; abundance: NA; CDR3nt: TGTGCCAGCAGCTTGGCCGGGACAGTGGGCGGGGAGCTGTTTTTT; CDR3aa: CASSLAGTVGGELFF
v_gene: TRBV9; j_gene: TRBJ2-7; d_gene: TRBD2; abundance: once; CDR3nt: TGTGCCAGCAGCGTGGGGGACTACCCTTCGGGGCAGTACTTC; CDR3aa: CASSVGDYPSGQYF
v_gene: TRBV13; j_gene: TRBJ2-1; d_gene: NA; abundance: NA; CDR3nt: TGTGCCAGCAGCTTAGTCGGTTCCTACAATGAGCAGTTCTTC; CDR3aa: CASSLVGSYNEQFF
v_gene: TRBV3-1/TRBV3-2; j_gene: TRBJ1-1; d_gene: TRBD1; abundance: NA; CDR3nt: TGTGCCAGCAGCCAGGTAACCGGGACAGGGAATGAAGCTTTCTTT; CDR3aa: CASSQVTGTGNEAFF
v_gene: TRBV6-6; j_gene: TRBJ2-1; d_gene: TRBD1; abundance: once; CDR3nt: TGTGCCAGCAGAAGACAGGGGGCGTACAATGAGCAGTTCTTC; CDR3aa: CASRRQGAYNEQFF
v_gene: TRBV6-5; j_gene: TRBJ1-4; d_gene: NA; abundance: NA; CDR3nt: TGTGCCAGCAGTTACATGAGTCATGAAGAAAAACTGTTTTTT; CDR3aa: CASSYMSHEEKLFF
v_gene: TRBV11-2; j_gene: TRBJ2-2; d_gene: TRBD2; abundance: few; CDR3nt: TGTGCCAGCAGCTTAGACACCCTGAGGACTAGCGGAATGAACACCGGGGAGCTGTTTTTT; CDR3aa: CASSLDTLRTSGMNTGELFF
v_gene: TRBV18; j_gene: TRBJ1-5; d_gene: TRBD1; abundance: NA; CDR3nt: TGTGCCAGCTCACCCGGGACAGGGGTCGGGAAGCCCCAGCATTTT; CDR3aa: CASSPGTGVGKPQHF
v_gene: TRBV29-1; j_gene: TRBJ2-3; d_gene: TRBD1; abundance: NA; CDR3nt: TGCAGCGTCAGAACAGGGGGCACAGATACGCAGTATTTT; CDR3aa: CSVRTGGTDTQYF
v_gene: TRBV2; j_gene: TRBJ2-7; d_gene: TRBD2; abundance: NA; CDR3nt: TGTGCCAGCAGGGGACCGGGACTAGCGGGGGGATTCTCCTACGAGCAGTACTTC; CDR3aa: CASRGPGLAGGFSYEQYF
v_gene: TRBV24-1; j_gene: TRBJ2-2; d_gene: TRBD2; abundance: NA; CDR3nt: TGTGCCACCAGTGACCTTCGGACTAGCGGGGTGGACACCGGGGAGCTGTTTTTT; CDR3aa: CATSDLRTSGVDTGELFF
v_gene: TRBV2; j_gene: TRBJ2-7; d_gene: TRBD2; abundance: NA; CDR3nt: TGTGCCAGCAGACTAAACCGACTAGCGGACTACGAGCAGTACTTC; CDR3aa: CASRLNRLADYEQYF
v_gene: TRBV24-1; j_gene: TRBJ1-2; d_gene: NA; abundance: NA; CDR3nt: TGTGCCACCAGTGAAACGGGGTCAGGAAACTATGGCTACACCTTC; CDR3aa: CATSETGSGNYGYTF
v_gene: TRBV15; j_gene: TRBJ2-5; d_gene: NA; abundance: NA; CDR3nt: TGTGCCACCAGCAGAGATGCCTCGATAGATGAGACCCAGTACTTC; CDR3aa: CATSRDASIDETQYF
v_gene: TRBV4-2; j_gene: TRBJ2-1; d_gene: NA; abundance: NA; CDR3nt: TGTGCCAGCAGCCACGACAGATGGGGCAATGAGCAGTTCTTC; CDR3aa: CASSHDRWGNEQFF
v_gene: TRBV2; j_gene: TRBJ1-5; d_gene: TRBD1; abundance: NA; CDR3nt: TGTGCCAGCAGTGAATTCGGACAGGGAAGCAATCAGCCCCAGCATTTT; CDR3aa: CASSEFGQGSNQPQHF
v_gene: TRBV19; j_gene: TRBJ1-6; d_gene: NA; abundance: NA; CDR3nt: TGTGCCAGTAGTATAGATCGGGAGGTGTCACCCCTCCACTTT; CDR3aa: CASSIDREVSPLHF
v_gene: TRBV11-2; j_gene: TRBJ1-2; d_gene: NA; abundance: NA; CDR3nt: TGTGCCAGCAGCTTAGTCGGGGAGGAGGTTCAGTATGGCTACACCTTC; CDR3aa: CASSLVGEEVQYGYTF
v_gene: TRBV12-3/TRBV12-4; j_gene: TRBJ1-2; d_gene: TRBD1; abundance: NA; CDR3nt: TGTGCCAGCAGCCGTGACAGGGGTTATGGCTACACCTTC; CDR3aa: CASSRDRGYGYTF
v_gene: TRBV21-1; j_gene: TRBJ1-1; d_gene: NA; abundance: once; CDR3nt: TGTGCCAGCAGCAGAAGCTCAGGGTTAAGGGACACTGAAGCTTTCTTT; CDR3aa: CASSRSSGLRDTEAFF
v_gene: TRBV14; j_gene: TRBJ2-2; d_gene: TRBD1; abundance: NA; CDR3nt: TGTGCCAGCAGCCGAGTCCAGGACAGGGACACCGGGGAGCTGTTTTTT; CDR3aa: CASSRVQDRDTGELFF
v_gene: TRBV29-1; j_gene: TRBJ2-7; d_gene: TRBD1; abundance: NA; CDR3nt: TGCAGCGTTGTGGGACAGGGCTACTCCTACGAGCAGTACTTC; CDR3aa: CSVVGQGYSYEQYF
v_gene: TRBV30; j_gene: TRBJ1-1; d_gene: NA; abundance: once; CDR3nt: TGTGCCTGGGTGGGGGGACTTGAAGCTTTCTTT; CDR3aa: CAWVGGLEAFF
v_gene: TRBV6-6; j_gene: TRBJ1-5; d_gene: NA; abundance: NA; CDR3nt: TGTGCCAGCAGTTACTCGCAGGGGACCAATCAGCCCCAGCATTTT; CDR3aa: CASSYSQGTNQPQHF
v_gene: TRBV28; j_gene: TRBJ1-6; d_gene: NA; abundance: NA; CDR3nt: TGTGCCAGCAGTTTGGGGCAGGCCTATAATTCACCCCTCCACTTT; CDR3aa: CASSLGQAYNSPLHF
v_gene: TRBV3-1/TRBV3-2; j_gene: TRBJ1-1; d_gene: TRBD1; abundance: NA; CDR3nt: TGTGCCAGCAGCTGGACAGGGATGAACACTGAAGCTTTCTTT; CDR3aa: CASSWTGMNTEAFF
v_gene: TRBV5-4; j_gene: TRBJ1-6; d_gene: NA; abundance: NA; CDR3nt: TGTGCCAGCAGCGGACAGTATAATTCACCCCTCCACTTT; CDR3aa: CASSGQYNSPLHF
v_gene: TRBV9; j_gene: TRBJ2-3; d_gene: NA; abundance: NA; CDR3nt: TGTGCCAGCAGCCCCCGGGACTCTACCACAGATACGCAGTATTTT; CDR3aa: CASSPRDSTTDTQYF
v_gene: TRBV2; j_gene: TRBJ1-4; d_gene: TRBD1; abundance: NA; CDR3nt: TGTGCCAGCACCGAGAGTTACCGGACAGGAGATGAAAAACTGTTTTTT; CDR3aa: CASTESYRTGDEKLFF
v_gene: TRBV28; j_gene: TRBJ2-5; d_gene: TRBD2; abundance: NA; CDR3nt: TGTGCCAGCAGTCCACTGGGGGGGGAGGAGACCCAGTACTTC; CDR3aa: CASSPLGGEETQYF
v_gene: TRBV19; j_gene: TRBJ1-2; d_gene: NA; abundance: once; CDR3nt: TGTGCCAGTAGTATCGGGCAGGGATCTGGCTACACCTTC; CDR3aa: CASSIGQGSGYTF